Listed below are T cell receptor beta chains from one sample, sequenced in a study of human T cells and chemical hapten exposure. Each CDR3 protein is one row after TCRdb ran MiXCR on the RACE reads. The profile shows some 400,000 distinct CDR3 sequences, 4.8% of them singletons. The sample in question was whole blood, obtained in connection with sensitization to the hapten diphenylcyclopropenone (DPC). The origin of the receptors is a woman between 50 and 59 years old with alopecia areata. Some clones in this sample may be carry-over from other donors' samples. CDR3s include the opening cysteine and the closing phenylalanine or tryptophan. A D gene is named only where the DNA matches it firmly. Only some rows state a clone size, as once, few, many or a class for expanded clones.

V gene	clone size	J gene	D gene	CDR3 DNA	CDR3 protein
TRBV12-3/TRBV12-4	few	TRBJ2-3	.	TGTGCCAGCAGTTTACCCTGGGGGACCACAGATACGCAGTATTTT	CASSLPWGTTDTQYF
TRBV29-1	many	TRBJ2-7	.	TGCAGCGTCAGGGGCGCACGCTCCTCGCCCGACGAGCAGTACTTC	CSVRGARSSPDEQYF
TRBV7-7	many	TRBJ2-7	.	TGTGCCAGCAGCTCGCTAGAGGGGTACGAGCAGTACTTC	CASSSLEGYEQYF
TRBV12-3/TRBV12-4	.	TRBJ1-5	.	TGTGCCAGCAGTTTATCCAGTGCACAGCCCCAGCATTTT	CASSLSSAQPQHF
TRBV27	.	TRBJ1-1	.	TGTGCCAGCATCAAACGGGGGCAGCTGAACACTGAAGCTTTCTTT	CASIKRGQLNTEAFF
TRBV18	.	TRBJ1-1	TRBD1	TGTGCCAGCTCACGAGACAGGGGCACTGAAGCTTCCTTT	CASSRDRGTEASF
TRBV4-1	.	TRBJ1-5	.	TGCGCCAGTCGGTCCCTCATGGTGAGCAATCAGCCCCAGCATTTT	CASRSLMVSNQPQHF
TRBV29-1	many	TRBJ2-5	.	TGCAGCGTTGGGGGGTTTCGGGAGACCCAGTACTTC	CSVGGFRETQYF
TRBV12-3/TRBV12-4	many	TRBJ1-4	TRBD1	TGTGCCAGCAGACCCACAGGGGGGTCTAATGAAAAACTGTTTTTT	CASRPTGGSNEKLFF
TRBV6-5	.	TRBJ2-5	TRBD2	TGTGCCAGCAGCCCCTGGGCTAGCGGGCTACAAGAGACCCAGTACTTC	CASSPWASGLQETQYF
TRBV3-1	.	TRBJ2-7	.	TGTGCCAGCAGCCATCGTAGTCCCCACGAGCAGTACTTC	CASSHRSPHEQYF
TRBV3-1	many	TRBJ2-1	TRBD2	TGTGCCAGCAGCCTAACTAGCGGGGTAACCTACAATGAGCAGTTCTTC	CASSLTSGVTYNEQFF
TRBV3-1	many	TRBJ1-2	.	TGTGCCAGCAGCCCCGGGCCGAACTATGGCTACACCTTC	CASSPGPNYGYTF
TRBV14	many	TRBJ2-2	.	TGTGCCAGCAGCCCCTATAGAGGCGGGGAGCTGTTTTTT	CASSPYRGGELFF
TRBV10-3	many	TRBJ2-7	TRBD1	TGTGCCATCACCCCCTCAGGACAGGGGTACGAGCAGTACTTC	CAITPSGQGYEQYF
TRBV6-1	.	TRBJ2-7	TRBD1	TGTGCCACCCCCCTGGGGACAGGGGGCTACGAGCAGTACTTC	CATPLGTGGYEQYF
TRBV12-3/TRBV12-4	.	TRBJ2-7	.	TGTGCCAGCAGTTTTGGCGGGGGACAGAGATTCTACGAGCAGTACTTC	CASSFGGGQRFYEQYF
TRBV28	many	TRBJ2-7	.	TGTGCCAGCAGTCCCTCCGGCAGTACCCACGAGCAGTACTTC	CASSPSGSTHEQYF
TRBV20-1	many	TRBJ2-3	.	TGCAGTGCTAGAGATTGGGTTAGCACAGATACGCAGTATTTT	CSARDWVSTDTQYF
TRBV10-3	many	TRBJ2-6	TRBD1	TGTGCCATCAGTGAGTGGGACAGGGGCTCTGGGGCCAACGTCCTGACTTTC	CAISEWDRGSGANVLTF
TRBV20-1	few	TRBJ2-1	TRBD2	TGCAGTGCTAGAGATACCGCCGGGGGGGGGCGCTCCTACAATGAGCAGTTCTTC	CSARDTAGGGRSYNEQFF
TRBV27	.	TRBJ1-1	.	TGTGCCAGCTCACGGCTTGGACAGCCGAACACTGAAGCTTTCTTT	CASSRLGQPNTEAFF
TRBV18	many	TRBJ2-5	TRBD1	TGTGCCAGCCATGGACAGGGGATTGCCAGCGAGACCCAGTACTTC	CASHGQGIASETQYF
TRBV20-1	many	TRBJ1-2	.	TGCAGTGCTAGTATGGCATTCTATGGCTACACCTTC	CSASMAFYGYTF
TRBV29-1	many	TRBJ1-5	.	TGCAGCGTAGGGGGGAGGGATCAGCCCCAGCATTTT	CSVGGRDQPQHF
TRBV7-9	few	TRBJ2-3	.	TGTGCCAGCAGCCCCGGACACCAAGCAGGCGATACGCAGTATTTT	CASSPGHQAGDTQYF
TRBV29-1	.	TRBJ1-2	TRBD1	TGCAGCGTTGAACCTCCGGGACAGATCTATGGCTACACCTTC	CSVEPPGQIYGYTF
TRBV20-1	many	TRBJ2-1	.	TGCAGTGCTCTCGACACCCTTTTGAATGAGCAGTTCTTC	CSALDTLLNEQFF
TRBV10-3	many	TRBJ2-1	TRBD1	TGTGCCATCAGCCAGGACAGGGGGCCCTATGAGCAGTTCTTC	CAISQDRGPYEQFF
TRBV30	many	TRBJ1-2	TRBD1	TGTGCCTGGAGTCAGACAGGGGGTGTCTATGGCTACACCTTC	CAWSQTGGVYGYTF
TRBV4-3	many	TRBJ2-7	.	TGCGCCAGCCCTGTGGACGGGACGGATGAGCAGTACTTC	CASPVDGTDEQYF
TRBV20-1	.	TRBJ1-2	.	TGCAGTGCCCTCCTAGGACTTAACTATGGCTACACCTTC	CSALLGLNYGYTF
TRBV18	.	TRBJ2-5	.	TGTGCCAGCTCACCACCAGGGGACGAGACCCAGTACTTC	CASSPPGDETQYF
TRBV29-1	many	TRBJ1-1	.	TGCAGCGTGCGCCCTACCGTGAACACTGAAGCTTTCTTT	CSVRPTVNTEAFF
TRBV29-1	many	TRBJ2-5	.	TGCAGCGTTGAGGGTGGTATAGAGACCCAGTACTTC	CSVEGGIETQYF
TRBV9	many	TRBJ1-4	.	TGTGCCAGCAGCGTAGGGCCAGGGTTTGGGGAAAAACTGTTTTTT	CASSVGPGFGEKLFF
TRBV5-1	few	TRBJ2-7	.	TGCGCCAGCGGATCCCGCGGTACCTACGAGCAGTACTTC	CASGSRGTYEQYF
TRBV11-2	many	TRBJ2-1	.	TGTGCCAGCAGCGGAGAGTTACCCGGGGCTTACAATGAGCAGTTCTTC	CASSGELPGAYNEQFF
TRBV12-2	.	TRBJ2-3	.	TGTGCAAGTCCCGGGGGTCCCACCGCTAGCACAGATACGCAGTATTTT	CASPGGPTASTDTQYF
TRBV6-2/TRBV6-3	many	TRBJ2-5	.	TGTGCCAGCCGGCCAGGACCTCAAGAGACCCAGTACTTC	CASRPGPQETQYF
TRBV13	.	TRBJ2-1	.	TGTGCCAGCAGCCCGGGGGCAAATGAGCAGTTCTTC	CASSPGANEQFF
TRBV20-1	many	TRBJ1-5	.	TGCAGTGCTCCCCCCGTTGGGGGCAATCAGCCCCAGCATTTT	CSAPPVGGNQPQHF
TRBV5-6	few	TRBJ1-5	.	TGTGCCAGCAGCTTGGTTGGCCAGCCGCCCCAGCATTTT	CASSLVGQPPQHF
TRBV11-2	many	TRBJ1-2	.	TGTGCCAGCAGCTTAGATGGTGCGGCAGGGAATAGTTCGGGCTACACCTTC	CASSLDGAAGNSSGYTF
TRBV29-1	many	TRBJ2-5	.	TGCAGCTCCCAGGGGCCGGCGGAGACCCAGTACTTC	CSSQGPAETQYF